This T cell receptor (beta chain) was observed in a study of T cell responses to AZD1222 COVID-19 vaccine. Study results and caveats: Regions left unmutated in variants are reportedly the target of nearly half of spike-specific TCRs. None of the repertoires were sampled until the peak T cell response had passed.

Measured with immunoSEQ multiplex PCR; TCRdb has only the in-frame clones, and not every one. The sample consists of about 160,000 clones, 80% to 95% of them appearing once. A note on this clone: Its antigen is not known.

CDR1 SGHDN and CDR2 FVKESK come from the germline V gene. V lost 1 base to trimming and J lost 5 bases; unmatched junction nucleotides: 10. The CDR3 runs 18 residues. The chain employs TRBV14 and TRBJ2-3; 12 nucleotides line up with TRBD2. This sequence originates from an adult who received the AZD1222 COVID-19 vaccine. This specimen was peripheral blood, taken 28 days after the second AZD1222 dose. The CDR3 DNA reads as TGTGCCAGCAGCCAAGGGGGTCGACTAGCGGGAGTGGTAGATACGCAGTATTTT. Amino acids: CASSQGGRLAGVVDTQYF.